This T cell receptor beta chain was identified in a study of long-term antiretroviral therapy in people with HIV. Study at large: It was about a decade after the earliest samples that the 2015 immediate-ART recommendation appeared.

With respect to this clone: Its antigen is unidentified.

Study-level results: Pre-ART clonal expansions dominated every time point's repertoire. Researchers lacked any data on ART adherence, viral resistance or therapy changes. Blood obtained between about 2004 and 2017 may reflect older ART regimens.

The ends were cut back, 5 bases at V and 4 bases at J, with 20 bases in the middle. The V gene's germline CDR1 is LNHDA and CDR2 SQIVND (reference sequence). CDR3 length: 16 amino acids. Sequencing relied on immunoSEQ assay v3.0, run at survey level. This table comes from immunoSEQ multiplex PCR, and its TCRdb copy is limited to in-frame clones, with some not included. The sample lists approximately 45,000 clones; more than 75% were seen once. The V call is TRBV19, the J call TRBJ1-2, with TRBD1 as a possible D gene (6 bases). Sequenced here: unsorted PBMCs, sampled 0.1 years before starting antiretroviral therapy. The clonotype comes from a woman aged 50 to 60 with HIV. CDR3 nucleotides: TGTGCCAGTAGTCCCTCTTACCGACAGGATACCTATGGCTACACCTTC. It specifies CASSPSYRQDTYGYTF.